This T cell receptor (beta chain) stems from a study of T cells in Graves' hyperthyroidism and ophthalmopathy. Thyroid ultrasound and orbital computed tomography, with clinical symptoms and serum thyroxine and TRAb, informed diagnoses. Germline V CDR1 and CDR2: SNHLY, FYNNEI. The CDR3 consists of 15 residues. With 4 bases removed from V and 3 bases from J, the gap between germline ends came to 13 bases. Amplification targeted TCR beta CDR3 regions from RNA transcripts. A set of HTBI primers served as the primers for a first-round RT-PCR of the TCR CDR3. TCRdb re-analysed the multiplex PCR reads in MiXCR, keeping a single row per CDR3 protein. In the table there are approximately 400,000 distinct CDR3 sequences, around 13% of which are singletons. This clonotype came up many times.

This chain uses TRBV2 with TRBJ1-5, with D perhaps matching TRBD1 (6 bases). The sequenced sample was blood. This clonotype was sampled from a woman aged 30 to 39 with Graves' ophthalmopathy. CDR3 nucleotides: TGTGCCAGCAGTGCCCTTGGGGGCTCCAATCAGCCCCAGCATTTT. Translated, it gives CASSALGGSNQPQHF.